The T cell receptor beta chain under discussion was sequenced for a study of STAT5B mutations in CD4+ large granular lymphocyte leukemia. Overall study: Among healthy donors, a particular HLA allele went with more CDR3 'QG' motifs. Study-level points and caveats: Without HLA matching, higher CD4+ than CD8+ T-LGLL clonality could reflect small sample size.

Per the authors' pipeline: Productive clonotypes were detectable down to 2.59 x 10-5 frequency. TCRdb's table, derived via immunoSEQ multiplex PCR, lists solely in-frame clones and lacks some. D and trimming were read from the DNA, whereas the V and J calls and clone size are those reported in that table. Among 25,000 to 35,000 clones listed, 65% to 75% were seen once. From germline, CDR1 is SGHDT and CDR2 YYEEEE. This CDR3 is built from 14 residues. The V and J ends lost 4 bases and 9 bases, in that order; junction bases with no gene match: 6. In regard to this clone: Its antigen is still unknown.

Controls came from buffy coats of healthy blood donors. The chain recombines TRBV5-6 with TRBJ1-6, with 8 bases aligning to TRBD1. The source material was CD4+ T cells from blood buffy coats. This clonotype originated in a human donor in good health. CDR3 DNA: TGTGCCAGCAGCAAGGACAGGGCAGCTTCACCCCTCCACTTT. It yields the protein CASSKDRAASPLHF.